This TCR beta chain was recorded in a study of T-cell reconstitution after alpha-beta-depleted transplantation in children. Trimming took off 4 bases at V and 10 bases at J, with 13 bases between the two ends. This CDR3 is 13 amino acids long. Per germline, CDR1 KGHDR and CDR2 SFDVKD. The authors prepared the TCRbeta library with unique molecular identifiers. TCRdb re-analysed the PCR reads in MiXCR, keeping a single row per CDR3 protein. This sample yields 400,000 to 550,000 distinct CDR3 sequences, of which roughly 10% are seen a single time; around 2% belongs to the top ten. This clonotype appeared many times.

The chain recombines TRBV24-1 with TRBJ2-1; no firm D call. Material: PBMCs, obtained before TCRalphabeta/CD19-depleted stem cell transplant. The clonotype originates from a child between 2 and 9 years old with inherited bone marrow failure, due to receive a stem cell transplant. CDR3 nucleotides: TGTGCCACCAGTGAGTACCTGAAAGCCGAGCAGTTCTTC. This codes for CATSEYLKAEQFF.